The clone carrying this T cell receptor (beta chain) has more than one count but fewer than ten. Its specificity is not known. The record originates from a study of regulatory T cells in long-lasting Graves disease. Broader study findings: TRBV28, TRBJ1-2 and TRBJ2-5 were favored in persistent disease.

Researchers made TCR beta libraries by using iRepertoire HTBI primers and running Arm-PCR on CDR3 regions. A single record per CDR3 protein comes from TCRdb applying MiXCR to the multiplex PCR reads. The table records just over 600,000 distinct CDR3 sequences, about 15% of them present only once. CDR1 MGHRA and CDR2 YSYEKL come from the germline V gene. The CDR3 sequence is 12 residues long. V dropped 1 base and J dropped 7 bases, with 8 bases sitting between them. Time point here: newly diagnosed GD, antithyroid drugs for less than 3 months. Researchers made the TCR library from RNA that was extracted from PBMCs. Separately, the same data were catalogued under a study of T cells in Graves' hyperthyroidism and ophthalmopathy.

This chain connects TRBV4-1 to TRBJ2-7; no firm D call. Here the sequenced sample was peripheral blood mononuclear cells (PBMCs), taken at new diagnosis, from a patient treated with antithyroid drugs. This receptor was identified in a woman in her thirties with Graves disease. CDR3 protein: CASSQGFREQYF. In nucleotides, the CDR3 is TGCGCCAGCAGCCAAGGATTTCGGGAGCAGTACTTC.